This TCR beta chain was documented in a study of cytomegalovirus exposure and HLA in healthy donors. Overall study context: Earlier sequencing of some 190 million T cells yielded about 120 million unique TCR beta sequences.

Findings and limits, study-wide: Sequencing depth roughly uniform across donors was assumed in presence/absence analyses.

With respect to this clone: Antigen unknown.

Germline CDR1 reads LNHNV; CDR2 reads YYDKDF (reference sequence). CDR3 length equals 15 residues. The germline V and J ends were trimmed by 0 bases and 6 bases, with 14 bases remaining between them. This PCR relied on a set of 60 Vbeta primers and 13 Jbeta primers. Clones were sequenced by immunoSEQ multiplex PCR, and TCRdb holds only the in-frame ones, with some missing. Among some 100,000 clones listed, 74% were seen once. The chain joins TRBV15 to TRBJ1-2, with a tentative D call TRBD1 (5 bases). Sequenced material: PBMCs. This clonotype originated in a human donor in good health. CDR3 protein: CATSRDGGFADGYTF. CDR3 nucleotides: TGTGCCACCAGCAGAGACGGGGGATTTGCGGATGGCTACACCTTC.